A single sample is the source of the 19 T cell receptor beta chains below, sequenced in a study of CD8+CD57+ T cells in acquired aplastic anemia. Genomic DNA constituted the template upon which TCR beta VDJ and CDR3 profiling was performed. TCRdb recomputed calls from the reads with MiXCR, one row per CDR3 protein. The table shows about 160,000 distinct CDR3 sequences, with 45% to 55% occurring only once. CD8+CD57+ cell expansion, shown by flow cytometry, had occurred in the patients selected for sequencing. The sequenced material came from sorted CD4+, CD8+, or CD8+CD57+ T cells (not recorded which) from PBMCs. The source is a human donor with aplastic anemia.

This clonotype was detected a few times. The rearrangement links TRBV15 to TRBJ2-3; D remains unclear. Germline V gene lookup returns CDR1 LNHNV and CDR2 YYDKDF (reference sequence). The CDR3 extends over 14 amino acids. The V gene lost 4 bases and the J gene lost 0 bases, with 8 bases spanning the gap. The CDR3 nucleotides read TGTGCCACCAGCATCGCCGTGAGCACAGATACGCAGTATTTT. Translated, it gives CATSIAVSTDTQYF.

J is TRBJ1-1 and V is TRBV5-1; D may be TRBD1 (6 bases). Trimming removed 1 base at V and 1 base at J, with 17 bases between. The CDR3 has 17 amino acids. Germline lookup yields CDR1 SGHRS and CDR2 YFSETQ. The CDR3 reads CASSLFGPGQRNTEAFF. In nucleotides, the CDR3 is TGCGCCAGCAGCTTGTTTGGACCGGGACAAAGGAACACTGAAGCTTTCTTT.

This rearrangement joins TRBV15 to TRBJ1-1, with 7 bases identical to TRBD1. Germline V CDR1 and CDR2: LNHNV, YYDKDF (reference sequence). Unmatched junction bases numbered 8, after V lost 5 bases and J lost 5 bases. The CDR3 extends over 14 amino acids. In DNA, the CDR3 is TGTGCCACCAGCCAACGACAGGGAGGGACTGAAGCTTTCTTT. This translates into CATSQRQGGTEAFF.

The chain couples TRBV12-5 to TRBJ1-4, with TRBD1 matching 8 bases. V shed 6 bases, J shed 14 bases, and the junction held 14 bases outside the gene matches. The CDR3 runs to 14 residues. Looked up from germline, CDR1 is LGHNT and CDR2 is FRNRAP. The CDR3 DNA reads TGTGCTAGTGGAAGGACAGGGCCCTCAGAAAGGCTGTTTTTT. Its protein product is CASGRTGPSERLFF.

This sequence joins TRBV30 and TRBJ2-3; 7 bases match TRBD2. The CDR3 is made up of 15 amino acids. Germline values: CDR1 GTSNPN, CDR2 SVGIG (reference sequence). J was trimmed by 3 bases and V by 1 base; bases with no gene match: 7. In nucleotides, the CDR3 is TGTGCCTGGAGTGGTGGGAGCGGGACTACAGATACGCAGTATTTT. It encodes CAWSGGSGTTDTQYF.

The chain carries TRBV10-3 and TRBJ2-5; 7 bases are shared with TRBD1. V was clipped by 0 bases and J by 5 bases; unmatched bases: 6. Germline CDR1 ENHRY, CDR2 SYGVKD. The CDR3 contains 15 residues. The chain's CDR3 is CAISESGTARETQYF. The CDR3 DNA follows: TGTGCCATCAGTGAGTCAGGGACAGCACGGGAGACCCAGTACTTC.

V gene TRBV11-1 combines with J gene TRBJ1-6; 9 nucleotides agree with TRBD1. Germline CDR1 and CDR2: SGHAT and FQDESV (reference sequence). The CDR3 consists of 16 residues. The junction had 7 bases not matched to a gene; V was cut back by 1 base and J by 9 bases. CDR3 DNA sequence: TGTGCCAGCAGCTTAGTGGCCGGGACAGGGACTTCACCCCTCCACTTT. This codes for CASSLVAGTGTSPLHF. Supplemented by reference TRBV11-1 and TRBJ1-6, the full variable domain reads EAEVAQSPRYKITEKSQAVAFWCDPISGHATLYWYRQILGQGPELLVQFQDESVVDDSQLPKDRFSAERLKGVDSTLKIQPAELGDSAMYLCASSLVAGTGTSPLHFGNGTRLTVT.

V gene TRBV29-1 combines with J gene TRBJ2-5, with D tentatively TRBD2 (5 bases). V was clipped by 4 bases and J by 6 bases, with 12 bases between them. CDR3 size: 12 residues. The V gene's germline CDR1 is SQVTM and CDR2 ANQGSEA. This chain's CDR3 is CSVAGGRKTQYF. CDR3 sequence (DNA): TGCAGCGTTGCCGGAGGAAGGAAGACCCAGTACTTC.

There are many counts of this clonotype. The rearrangement links TRBV24-1 to TRBJ2-1; tentatively, D is TRBD1 or TRBD2 (6 bases each). The germline V gene encodes CDR1 KGHDR and CDR2 SFDVKD. The CDR3 loop spans 17 amino acids. Trimming took 5 bases from V and 7 from J, leaving 23 bases between them. CDR3 DNA sequence: TGTGCCACCAGTGGTTCTCAGGGGCCGTTTCGGGGGAATGAGCAGTTCTTC. This sequence encodes CATSGSQGPFRGNEQFF.

The chain is built from TRBV7-9 and TRBJ2-7; D is perhaps TRBD2 (6 bases). CDR1 is SEHNR and CDR2 is FQNEAQ in the germline V gene (reference sequence). Trimming stripped 5 bases from V and 4 bases from J, with 9 bases between. The CDR3 consists of 12 residues. The CDR3 spells CASSRGLYEQYF. The CDR3 DNA reads TGTGCCAGCAGCCGTGGACTATACGAGCAGTACTTC.

The table lists this clonotype with many counts. The chain combines TRBV4-1 with TRBJ2-5; the D gene is possibly TRBD1 (6 bases). From germline, CDR1 is MGHRA and CDR2 YSYEKL. V lost 0 bases, J lost 2 bases, and 13 bases lay in between. This CDR3 is 16 amino acids long. In DNA form, the CDR3 reads TGCGCCAGCAGCCAAGAAATGGGACAACCACAAGAGACCCAGTACTTC. Its translation is CASSQEMGQPQETQYF.

The genes are TRBV4-3 and TRBJ2-7; 8 bases match TRBD1. Germline-derived CDR1 and CDR2 are LGHNA and YSLEER. CDR3 length: 17 amino acids. The J segment lost 2 bases and the V segment lost 4 bases, leaving 13 bases of the junction unmatched. CDR3 nucleotides: TGCGCCAGCAGCCCCCGACCCGGGGACAGGACTGCCTACGAGCAGTACTTC. This codes for CASSPRPGDRTAYEQYF.

This clonotype was seen at least ten times. The chain recombines TRBV2 with TRBJ2-1, with D possibly matching TRBD1 (6 bases). This CDR3 has 15 amino acids. V lost 6 bases, J lost 3 bases, and 15 bases lay in between. Germline CDR1 reads SNHLY; CDR2 reads FYNNEI. The CDR3: CASRSGVAVYNEQFF. CDR3 DNA: TGTGCCAGCAGGTCAGGGGTTGCGGTCTACAATGAGCAGTTCTTC. Full variable domain (rest looked up from reference TRBV2 and TRBJ2-1): EPEVTQTPSHQVTQMGQEVILRCVPISNHLYFYWYRQILGQKVEFLVSFYNNEISEKSEIFDDQFSVERPDGSNFTLKIRSTKLEDSAMYFCASRSGVAVYNEQFFGPGTRLTVL.

The gene calls are TRBV29-1 and TRBJ2-1; possibly TRBD2 for D (7 bases). Germline loops: CDR1 SQVTM, CDR2 ANQGSEA. There are 13 residues in the CDR3. V dropped 6 bases and J dropped 8 bases, with 17 bases sitting between them. CDR3 in amino acids: CSVGGGRVDEQFF. CDR3 DNA: TGCAGCGTAGGGGGAGGGAGGGTCGATGAGCAGTTCTTC.

The chain has TRBV9 and TRBJ2-1; D unresolved. CDR3 length equals 14 residues. Germline CDR1 SGDLS, CDR2 YYNGEE. Trimming stripped 6 bases from V and 0 bases from J, with 10 bases between. This CDR3 reads CASTSVSSYNEQFF. The CDR3 nucleotides read TGTGCCAGCACGAGCGTCAGCTCCTACAATGAGCAGTTCTTC.

V is TRBV6-1 and J is TRBJ2-1, with 7 positions matching TRBD1. This CDR3 is 13 amino acids long. With V trimmed by 5 bases and J by 15 bases, 13 bases remained unmatched. CDR1 and CDR2 (germline): MNHNS, SASEGT. CDR3 sequence: CASSLQVTGAGFF. The DNA for the CDR3 is TGTGCCAGCAGTCTACAGGTTACAGGGGCTGGGTTCTTC.

Ten or more counts support this clonotype. This sequence joins TRBV30 and TRBJ1-1; 9 positions match TRBD1. CDR3 length: 14 amino acids. Germline CDR1 reads GTSNPN; CDR2 reads SVGIG (reference sequence). The V gene end was trimmed by 3 bases and the J gene end by 5 bases; junction bases not matched to a gene: 7. Written as DNA, the CDR3 is TGTGCCTGGAGGAGGGGACAGGGAAGAACTGAAGCTTTCTTT. Its translation: CAWRRGQGRTEAFF.

The chain has TRBV7-6 and TRBJ1-1, with a tentative D call TRBD1 (5 bases). Deletions cut 5 bases from V and 1 base from J, with 17 bases between. This CDR3 spans 16 amino acids. Germline values: CDR1 SGHVS, CDR2 FNYEAQ. The CDR3: CASSPPGRGENTEAFF. CDR3 bases: TGTGCCAGCAGCCCCCCAGGGAGGGGTGAGAACACTGAAGCTTTCTTT. The full variable domain, its missing parts supplied by reference TRBV7-6 and TRBJ1-1, is GAGVSQSPRYKVTKRGQDVALRCDPISGHVSLYWYRQALGQGPEFLTYFNYEAQQDKSGLPNDRFSAERPEGSISTLTIQRTEQRDSAMYRCASSPPGRGENTEAFFGQGTRLTVV.

The chain couples TRBV19 to TRBJ1-1; D is possibly TRBD1 (6 bases). Germline lookup yields CDR1 LNHDA and CDR2 SQIVND (reference sequence). The CDR3 extends over 14 amino acids. V was trimmed by 4 bases and J by 0 bases, leaving 9 bases between them. The DNA of the CDR3 is TGTGCCAGTAGTAATCGGGGGCTGAACACTGAAGCTTTCTTT. Protein: CASSNRGLNTEAFF.